Each of the 20 T cell receptor beta chains below was sequenced from the same sample in a study of vaccination and CD4 T cells after COVID-19. Cultured CD4+ T cell DNA underwent sequencing with the Oncomine TCR Beta short-read assay. From the PCR reads, TCRdb called clonotypes with MiXCR, one entry per CDR3 protein. This sample has 10,000 to 13,000 distinct CDR3 sequences, with 54% found just once. Treatment described: approximately nine-day PBMC culture with coronavirus spike peptide pools or control peptides (ViraFEST assay). For these receptors, no antigen is known. The source material was CD4+ T cells from blood, cultured in vitro. The receptors shown here come from a human donor who had recovered from COVID-19.

This chain uses TRBV20-1 with TRBJ2-5; D remains ambiguous. Trimming stripped 3 bases from V and 6 bases from J, with 23 bases between. The CDR3 contains 16 residues. Germline V gene data show CDR1 as DFQATT and CDR2 as SNEGSKA (reference sequence). CDR3 DNA sequence: TGCAGTGCTAGTGCTAGTGGGTCGGGCCAGAAAAAGACCCAGTACTTC. It codes for CSASASGSGQKKTQYF.

This clonotype was found a few times. The J gene is TRBJ2-2, the V gene TRBV7-3; D is unclear. The V end lost 4 bases, the J end lost 2 bases, and 8 bases lay between the germline ends. CDR3 size: 14 residues. Germline V gene sequence: CDR1 SGHTA, CDR2 FQGTGA. CDR3 region: CASSSNSNTGELFF. CDR3 DNA: TGTGCCAGCAGCTCGAACAGCAACACCGGGGAGCTGTTTTTT.

V is TRBV5-1 and J is TRBJ1-1, with D perhaps TRBD1 (6 bases). Germline V gives CDR1 SGHRS, CDR2 YFSETQ. Trimming left V 2 bases short and J 1 base short, with 21 bases between. This CDR3 comprises 18 residues. The CDR3 nucleotides read TGCGCCAGCAGCTTTCGAGGGGGGTTGGGGGCACCGAACACTGAAGCTTTCTTT. Encoded protein: CASSFRGGLGAPNTEAFF.

The gene calls are TRBV5-1 and TRBJ2-2; D call uncertain. CDR1 SGHRS and CDR2 YFSETQ come from the germline V gene. This CDR3 has 14 residues. V was cut by 4 bases and J by 1 base, with 8 bases left in between. CDR3 amino acids: CASSPKMNTGELFF. As DNA, the CDR3 is TGCGCCAGCAGCCCAAAAATGAACACCGGGGAGCTGTTTTTT. The full variable domain, its missing parts supplied by reference TRBV5-1 and TRBJ2-2, is KAGVTQTPRYLIKTRGQQVTLSCSPISGHRSVSWYQQTPGQGLQFLFEYFSETQRNKGNFPGRFSGRQFSNSRSEMNVSTLELGDSALYLCASSPKMNTGELFFGEGSRLTVL.

The chain couples TRBV20-1 to TRBJ2-2, with no clear D. The germline V gene has CDR1 DFQATT and CDR2 SNEGSKA (reference sequence). This CDR3 spans 12 amino acids. V was cut by 0 bases and J by 13 bases, with 12 bases left in between. Written as DNA, the CDR3 is TGCAGTGCTAGAGATGTGTCGGTGAGGCTGTTTTTT. This encodes CSARDVSVRLFF.

This rearrangement joins TRBV28 to TRBJ2-1; D is unclear. CDR1 and CDR2 from the germline V gene are MDHEN and SYDVKM. V dropped 5 bases and J dropped 6 bases, with 23 bases sitting between them. The CDR3 sequence is 17 residues long. As DNA, the CDR3 is TGTGCCAGCAGTAAACCGGGCGATCCGGGCCTGTTCAATGAGCAGTTCTTC. As protein: CASSKPGDPGLFNEQFF.

The CDR3 nucleotides are TGTGCCAGCGAGGACGGAGCCTACAATGAGCAGTTCTTC. It yields the protein CASEDGAYNEQFF. The chain carries TRBV6-2 or TRBV6-3 and TRBJ2-1; D is ambiguous. This CDR3 is built from 13 residues. Germline lookup yields CDR1 MNHEY and CDR2 SVGEGT. Trimming shortened V by 8 bases and J by 2 bases, and 10 bases separated the two germline ends.

The CDR3 here is CASSLWAGGMNTEAFF. The CDR3 DNA sequence: TGTGCCAGCAGTTTATGGGCAGGAGGGATGAACACTGAAGCTTTCTTT. The rearrangement links TRBV27 to TRBJ1-1; no reliable D call. V dropped 1 base and J dropped 0 bases, with 12 bases sitting between them. The germline V gene encodes CDR1 MNHEY and CDR2 SMNVEV (reference sequence). CDR3 length: 16 residues.

This clonotype was counted once. The DNA for the CDR3 is TGTGCCAGCAGTCCCGGGGGGGCGAACACTGAAGCTTTCTTT. It yields the protein CASSPGGANTEAFF. The chain combines TRBV28 with TRBJ1-1; tentative D call: TRBD1 (6 bases). The CDR3 is made up of 14 amino acids. CDR1 MDHEN and CDR2 SYDVKM come from the germline V gene. Trimming took off 5 bases at V and 1 base at J, with 11 bases between the two ends.

The V and J genes are TRBV19 and TRBJ1-1; tentatively, D is TRBD1 (6 bases). Trimming cost V 1 base and J 4 bases, with 16 bases left between them. Germline CDR1 LNHDA, CDR2 SQIVND (reference sequence). CDR3 length: 16 residues. The CDR3 DNA reads as TGTGCCAGTAGTATAGTGTCGGCGGGGGCCCGCACTGAAGCTTTCTTT. It yields the protein CASSIVSAGARTEAFF.

The chain is built from TRBV18 and TRBJ1-1; D uncertain. Trimming took 8 bases from V and 0 from J, leaving 10 bases between them. This CDR3 region has 13 residues. Germline lookup yields CDR1 KGHSH and CDR2 LQKENI. The CDR3 sequence is CASQDQMNTEAFF. The DNA for the CDR3 is TGTGCCAGCCAGGACCAGATGAACACTGAAGCTTTCTTT.

The CDR3 DNA follows: TGTGCCAGCAGTGGTTGGCAAAACTATGGCTACACCTTC. It yields the protein CASSGWQNYGYTF. This chain connects TRBV2 to TRBJ1-2, with D uncertain. This CDR3 is 13 amino acids long. With 4 bases removed from V and 2 bases from J, the gap between germline ends came to 8 bases. Germline loops: CDR1 SNHLY, CDR2 FYNNEI.

The rearrangement joins TRBV15 to TRBJ2-3, with D uncertain. The V and J ends lost 3 bases and 2 bases respectively, with 15 bases between them. CDR3 length: 16 residues. Germline V CDR1 and CDR2: LNHNV, YYDKDF (reference sequence). The CDR3 spells CATSSRYRTNTDTQYF. The CDR3 nucleotides read TGTGCCACCAGCAGTCGGTACAGAACAAACACAGATACGCAGTATTTT.

The chain combines TRBV7-3 with TRBJ2-2; D is unresolved. Germline V gene sequence: CDR1 SGHTA, CDR2 FQGTGA. The CDR3 spans 14 residues. Trimming stripped 5 bases from V and 1 base from J, with 8 bases between. The CDR3 nucleotides are TGTGCCAGCAGCCCCTCTCTGAACACCGGGGAGCTGTTTTTT. This codes for CASSPSLNTGELFF.

The V and J genes are TRBV24-1 and TRBJ2-1; 7 bases map to TRBD2. Germline lookup yields CDR1 KGHDR and CDR2 SFDVKD. Germline trimming cut 3 bases from V and 1 base from J; bases unmatched to any gene: 8. The CDR3 is made up of 17 amino acids. The CDR3: CATSDPLPSGSYNEQFF. The CDR3 coding sequence is TGTGCCACCAGTGATCCCCTTCCTAGCGGATCCTACAATGAGCAGTTCTTC.

This clonotype turned up a few times. This chain connects TRBV4-1 to TRBJ1-6, with D possibly being TRBD1 (6 bases). Germline V gene lookup returns CDR1 MGHRA and CDR2 YSYEKL. This CDR3 has 11 residues. V gave up 6 bases and J gave up 15 bases, with 12 bases separating them. The CDR3 DNA follows: TGCGCCAGCAGTCCAGGGGAGGTCCTCCACTTT. Its translation is CASSPGEVLHF.

This CDR3 is CASSYDRASSYNSPLHF. The CDR3 DNA follows: TGTGCCAGCAGTTATGACAGGGCGAGCTCCTATAATTCACCCCTCCACTTT. The rearrangement links TRBV27 to TRBJ1-6; 7 nucleotides agree with TRBD1. The CDR3 has 17 residues. With V trimmed by 4 bases and J by 0 bases, 6 bases remained unmatched. CDR1 and CDR2 from the germline V gene are MNHEY and SMNVEV (reference sequence).

In DNA form, the CDR3 reads TGCAGTGCCACGACAGGGCAGCTAGCCAAAAACATTCAGTACTTC. Amino acid sequence: CSATTGQLAKNIQYF. This rearrangement joins TRBV20-1 to TRBJ2-4, with 7 nucleotides matching TRBD1. V dropped 6 bases and J dropped 0; count of bases not matched to a gene: 8. Germline V gene lookup returns CDR1 DFQATT and CDR2 SNEGSKA (reference sequence). The CDR3 loop spans 15 amino acids.

This chain joins TRBV6-1 and TRBJ2-7, with 7 nucleotides matching TRBD2. Germline-derived CDR1 and CDR2 are MNHNS and SASEGT. The CDR3 is 18 residues long. Trimming took 5 bases from V and 4 from J; bases not matched to a gene: 20. CDR3 nucleotide sequence: TGTGCCAGCAGTCGACTAGCTTCGCCCAACTTGGGGGTTTACGAGCAGTACTTC. Protein sequence: CASSRLASPNLGVYEQYF.

This clonotype was seen more than once but under ten times. The J gene is TRBJ2-7, the V gene TRBV7-2; TRBD1 is a possible D gene (5 bases). Trimming took 1 base from V and 13 from J, leaving 11 bases between them. CDR1 is SGHTA, CDR2 FQGNSA, per germline. The CDR3 is made up of 11 amino acids. For the CDR3, the DNA is TGTGCCAGCAGCTTAGAATACGACAGATACTTC. This codes for CASSLEYDRYF.